Given below is one TCR beta chain in context. The data stem from a study of beta chain features in type 1 diabetes. In the study overall: Healthy donors, compared against patients, showed similar age, gender and cell yields.

Reverse transcription of all isolated RNA meant that expressed TCRB transcripts were sequenced. The study sequenced naive, central memory and regulatory T cell samples to an average of about 3.57 million reads. Some clones are missing from TCRdb's copy, which holds only in-frame ones; the method was immunoSEQ multiplex PCR. The sample holds 300,000 or so clones, roughly 8% seen once. CDR3 length equals 14 residues. Trimming shortened V by 6 bases and J by 0 bases, and 8 bases separated the two germline ends. Germline loops: CDR1 SNHLY, CDR2 FYNNEI. The TCR originated in a woman aged 18-29 years in good health. Sequenced material: central memory CD4+ T cells from blood. This rearrangement joins TRBV2 to TRBJ2-2; no firm D call. CDR3 region: CASRGLANTGELFF. The CDR3 DNA reads TGTGCCAGCAGAGGTCTAGCGAACACCGGGGAGCTGTTTTTT.